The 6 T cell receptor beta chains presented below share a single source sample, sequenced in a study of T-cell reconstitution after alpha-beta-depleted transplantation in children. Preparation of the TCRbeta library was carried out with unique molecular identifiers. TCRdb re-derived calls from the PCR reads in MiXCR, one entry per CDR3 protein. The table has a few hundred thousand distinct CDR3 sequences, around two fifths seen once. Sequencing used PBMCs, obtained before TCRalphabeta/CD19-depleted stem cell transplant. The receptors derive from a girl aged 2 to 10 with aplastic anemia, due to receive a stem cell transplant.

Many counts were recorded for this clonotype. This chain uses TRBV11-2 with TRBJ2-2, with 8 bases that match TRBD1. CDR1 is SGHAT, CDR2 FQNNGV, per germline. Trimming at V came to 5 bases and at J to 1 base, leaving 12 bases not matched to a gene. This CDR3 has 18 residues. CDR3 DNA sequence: TGTGCCAGCAGCCGAAGAATCGTGGGGACAGGGAACACCGGGGAGCTGTTTTTT. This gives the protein CASSRRIVGTGNTGELFF.

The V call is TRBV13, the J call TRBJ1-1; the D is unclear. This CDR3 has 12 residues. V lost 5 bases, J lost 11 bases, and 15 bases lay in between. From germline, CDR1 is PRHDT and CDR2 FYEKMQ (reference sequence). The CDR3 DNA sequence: TGTGCCAGCAGCCTCGGGGTCTTGGGGGCTTTCTTT. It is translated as CASSLGVLGAFF.

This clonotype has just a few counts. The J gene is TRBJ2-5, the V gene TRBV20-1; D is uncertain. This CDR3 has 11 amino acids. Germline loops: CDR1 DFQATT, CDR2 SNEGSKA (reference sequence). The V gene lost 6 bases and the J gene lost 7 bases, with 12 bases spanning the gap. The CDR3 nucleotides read TGCAGTGCCCCGGACCGTGGGACCCAGTACTTC. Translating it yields CSAPDRGTQYF.

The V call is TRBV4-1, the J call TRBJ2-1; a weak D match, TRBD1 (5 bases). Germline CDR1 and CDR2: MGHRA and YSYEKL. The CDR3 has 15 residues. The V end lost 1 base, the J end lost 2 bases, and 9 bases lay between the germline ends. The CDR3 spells CASSQVQDPYNEQFF. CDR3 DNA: TGCGCCAGCAGCCAAGTACAGGACCCCTACAATGAGCAGTTCTTC.

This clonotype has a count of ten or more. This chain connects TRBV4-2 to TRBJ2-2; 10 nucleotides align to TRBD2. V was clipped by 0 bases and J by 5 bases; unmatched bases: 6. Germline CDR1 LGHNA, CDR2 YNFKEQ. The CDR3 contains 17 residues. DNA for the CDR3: TGTGCCAGCAGCCAAGAGGGGGCTAGCGGGAGAACCGGGGAGCTGTTTTTT. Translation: CASSQEGASGRTGELFF.

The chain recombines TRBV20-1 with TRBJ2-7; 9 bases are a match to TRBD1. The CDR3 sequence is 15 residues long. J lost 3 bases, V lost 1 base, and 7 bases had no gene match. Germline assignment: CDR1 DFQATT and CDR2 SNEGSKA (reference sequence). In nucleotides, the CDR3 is TGCAGTGCTAGAGGCGGGACAGGGTTCTTCTACGAGCAGTACTTC. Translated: CSARGGTGFFYEQYF.